This TCR beta chain is from a study of beta chain features in type 1 diabetes. This clone was seen a handful of times. J lost 7 bases, V lost 4 bases, and 16 bases had no gene match. CDR1 is SNHLY, CDR2 FYNNEI, per germline. The CDR3 totals 16 residues. Of the isolated RNA, all was reverse transcribed, and so the sequenced material was expressed TCRB transcripts. This table comes from immunoSEQ multiplex PCR, and its TCRdb copy is limited to in-frame clones, with some not included. The data contain approximately 340,000 clones, about 15% of them singletons. The sequencing sample was made of naive CD4+ T cells from blood. This receptor was taken from a young woman in good health. The gene calls are TRBV2 and TRBJ2-7; 7 bases map to TRBD2. The CDR3 DNA is TGTGCCAGCAGTGGGGGGGGAGACGGCCCGCCCTGGGAGCAGTACTTC. Encoded protein: CASSGGGDGPPWEQYF. Supplemented by reference TRBV2 and TRBJ2-7, the full variable domain reads EPEVTQTPSHQVTQMGQEVILRCVPISNHLYFYWYRQILGQKVEFLVSFYNNEISEKSEIFDDQFSVERPDGSNFTLKIRSTKLEDSAMYFCASSGGGDGPPWEQYFGPGTRLTVT.